Shown below are 19 T cell receptor beta chains from a single sample sequenced in a study of blood T cell repertoires in COVID-19. Libraries were prepared by immunoSEQ multiplex PCR; TCRdb keeps only in-frame clonotypes and omits some of them. Found here are approximately 47,000 clones, 80% to 90% of them singletons; the top ten hold about 13%. The sample comprised peripheral blood. The receptors were gathered from a human donor with active COVID-19. The donor label of this sample is uncertain.

The rearrangement links TRBV9 to TRBJ2-7, with 13 positions matching TRBD2. This CDR3 contains 15 residues. After removal of 4 bases from V and 5 bases from J, the junction contained 6 bases not matched to a gene. CDR1 is SGDLS and CDR2 is YYNGEE in the germline V gene. The DNA for the CDR3 is TGTGCCAGCAGCTCCGGGACTAGCGGGGCCGACGAGCAGTACTTC. This encodes CASSSGTSGADEQYF. The complete variable domain, with remaining parts taken from reference TRBV9 and TRBJ2-7, reads DSGVTQTPKHLITATGQRVTLRCSPRSGDLSVYWYQQSLDQGLQFLIQYYNGEERAKGNILERFSAQQFPDLHSELNLSSLELGDSALYFCASSSGTSGADEQYFGPGTRLTVT.

This chain links TRBV6-1 with TRBJ1-1; the D gene is possibly TRBD1 (6 bases). Germline V gives CDR1 MNHNS, CDR2 SASEGT. V lost 0 bases to trimming and J lost 4 bases, with 12 bases between them. The CDR3 covers 15 residues. Here the CDR3 DNA reads TGTGCCAGCAGTGAAGCGCTGAGGGGGGGCACTGAAGCTTTCTTT. This sequence encodes CASSEALRGGTEAFF.

The chain employs TRBV18 and TRBJ2-5; D might be TRBD2 (6 bases). The CDR3 is 16 residues long. CDR1 is KGHSH, CDR2 LQKENI, per germline. The V end lost 6 bases, the J end lost 0 bases, and 17 bases lay between the germline ends. In DNA form, the CDR3 reads TGTGCCAGCTCGCCCGGGACTCCGCAGTACCAAGAGACCCAGTACTTC. Its translation is CASSPGTPQYQETQYF.

The chain uses TRBV6-2 or TRBV6-3 and TRBJ2-5, with TRBD1 as a possible D gene (5 bases). The CDR3 extends over 13 amino acids. The germline V and J ends were trimmed by 3 bases and 3 bases, with 8 bases remaining between them. Germline assignment: CDR1 MNHEY and CDR2 SVGEGT. In DNA form, the CDR3 reads TGTGCCAGCAGTTATGGGGCAAAAGAGACCCAGTACTTC. Encoded protein: CASSYGAKETQYF.

With respect to this clone: At one of its ends the junction is not consistent with the germline gene, which may arise from a read error. The V call is TRBV7-7, the J call TRBJ2-2; TRBD2 might be the D (6 bases). This CDR3 has 17 residues. Germline V gene sequence: CDR1 SSHAT, CDR2 FNYEAQ (reference sequence). The CDR3 DNA sequence: TGTGCTAGCAGCTTAAGGCCAGGAGGGCGAGGGTCCGGGGAGCTGTTTTTT. Its protein is CASSLRPGGRGSGELFF.

The rearrangement links TRBV27 to TRBJ2-6; the match to TRBD1 covers 7 bases. J was trimmed by 1 base and V by 3 bases; bases with no gene match: 12. The germline CDR1 and CDR2 sequences are MNHEY and SMNVEV (reference sequence). The CDR3 runs to 19 residues. CDR3 coding DNA: TGTGCCAGCAGTTTCTCGCCGACAGGGTTGGAGTCTGGGGCCAACGTCCTGACTTTC. Translation gives CASSFSPTGLESGANVLTF. Combining the CDR3 with reference TRBV27 and TRBJ2-6 gives the whole variable domain EAQVTQNPRYLITVTGKKLTVTCSQNMNHEYMSWYRQDPGLGLRQIYYSMNVEVTDKGDVPEGYKVSRKEKRNFPLILESPSPNQTSLYFCASSFSPTGLESGANVLTFGAGSRLTVL.

This chain connects TRBV28 to TRBJ2-5, with 8 bases aligning to TRBD1. Germline trimming cut 6 bases from V and 4 bases from J; bases unmatched to any gene: 19. CDR1 and CDR2 (germline): MDHEN, SYDVKM. The CDR3 extends over 18 amino acids. The chain's CDR3 is CASRISRPDRGVGETQYF. The CDR3, as DNA: TGTGCCAGCAGAATTTCCCGCCCCGACAGGGGAGTAGGAGAGACCCAGTACTTC.

In this sample, this clone turned up once. The chain uses TRBV2 and TRBJ1-2; perhaps TRBD1 as D (6 bases). Trimming pared 3 bases from V and 2 bases from J, leaving 13 bases between. This CDR3 has 15 amino acids. Germline lookup yields CDR1 SNHLY and CDR2 FYNNEI. CDR3 sequence: CASSEVGGFNYGYTF. CDR3 coding DNA: TGTGCCAGCAGTGAGGTAGGGGGATTCAACTATGGCTACACCTTC.

The chain combines TRBV5-1 with TRBJ1-3, with unresolved D. The V end was cut by 4 bases, the J end by 4 bases, with 9 bases between. The V gene's germline CDR1 is SGHRS and CDR2 YFSETQ. The CDR3 is 13 amino acids. The CDR3 bases are TGCGCCAGCAGCGTCGGTATAGGAAACACCATATATTTT. Encoded protein: CASSVGIGNTIYF. Complete variable domain (other parts from reference TRBV5-1 and TRBJ1-3): KAGVTQTPRYLIKTRGQQVTLSCSPISGHRSVSWYQQTPGQGLQFLFEYFSETQRNKGNFPGRFSGRQFSNSRSEMNVSTLELGDSALYLCASSVGIGNTIYFGEGSWLTVV.

The CDR3: CASSQDDRGVVWTEAFF. CDR3 nucleotides: TGTGCCAGCAGCCAAGATGACAGGGGAGTAGTATGGACTGAAGCTTTCTTT. The chain joins TRBV4-2 to TRBJ1-1; 8 bases are shared with TRBD1. V shed 0 bases and J 5 bases; nucleotides not matched to a gene: 11. Germline V gene data show CDR1 as LGHNA and CDR2 as YNFKEQ. The CDR3 contains 17 residues.

This sequence joins TRBV11-2 and TRBJ1-1, with 10 bases fitting TRBD1. Germline-derived CDR1 and CDR2 are SGHAT and FQNNGV. There are 16 residues in the CDR3. With V trimmed by 3 bases and J by 4 bases, 8 bases remained unmatched. In DNA form, the CDR3 reads TGTGCCAGCAGCTTGGAGGTGGGACAGGGGCTCACTGAAGCTTTCTTT. Translating gives CASSLEVGQGLTEAFF.

The J gene is TRBJ1-1, the V gene TRBV5-1; 10 nucleotides align to TRBD1. Germline-derived CDR1 and CDR2 are SGHRS and YFSETQ. The CDR3 extends over 15 amino acids. V lost 4 bases and J lost 4; bases outside the gene matches: 7. The CDR3 nucleotides read TGCGCCAGCAGCGAAGGGACAGGGGTCGGCACTGAAGCTTTCTTT. This codes for CASSEGTGVGTEAFF.

The J gene is TRBJ1-5, the V gene TRBV28; no clear D gene. V dropped 8 bases and J dropped 2 bases, with 13 bases sitting between them. This CDR3 is built from 14 residues. Germline lookup yields CDR1 MDHEN and CDR2 SYDVKM. CDR3 sequence reads: CASGTRAGNQPQHF. The CDR3 coding sequence is TGTGCCAGCGGAACTCGAGCGGGCAATCAGCCCCAGCATTTT.

The chain couples TRBV9 to TRBJ1-3; perhaps TRBD1 as D (5 bases). Germline CDR1 and CDR2: SGDLS and YYNGEE. The CDR3 contains 15 residues. V lost 0 bases to trimming and J lost 4 bases, with 11 bases between them. As DNA, the CDR3 is TGTGCCAGCAGCGTAGATGGGGCAGTCGGAAACACCATATATTTT. It specifies CASSVDGAVGNTIYF.

The rearrangement links TRBV9 to TRBJ2-2, with D hard to call. CDR3 length: 14 residues. V was shortened by 3 bases and J by 6 bases, with 12 bases between the two germline ends. The germline CDR1 and CDR2 sequences are SGDLS and YYNGEE. The CDR3 DNA follows: TGTGCCAGCAGCGGTCCTAGAGGTGCCGGGGAGCTGTTTTTT. Protein product: CASSGPRGAGELFF.

The chain recombines TRBV7-9 with TRBJ2-7, with 9 bases that match TRBD2. Germline trimming cut 1 base from V and 3 bases from J; bases unmatched to any gene: 7. CDR1 and CDR2 (germline): SEHNR, FQNEAQ (reference sequence). This CDR3 contains 16 residues. CDR3 bases: TGTGCCAGCAGCTTAGGAAACCGACTAGCGGACTACGAGCAGTACTTC. This sequence encodes CASSLGNRLADYEQYF.

The gene calls are TRBV21-1 and TRBJ1-4; the table calls TRBD1, which could not be checked here. TRBV21-1 is given as a pseudogene. CDR3 length: 18 residues. The CDR3, as DNA: TGTGCTACCCCAAGCAACAGGGGGACGAGGCAAACTAATGAAAAACTGTTTTTT. Translating it yields CATPSNRGTRQTNEKLFF.

This chain links TRBV18 with TRBJ1-2, with TRBD1 matching 9 bases. This CDR3 has 15 amino acids. Germline lookup yields CDR1 KGHSH and CDR2 LQKENI. The V segment lost 6 bases and the J segment 11 bases; nucleotides outside the gene matches: 16. The CDR3, as DNA: TGTGCCAGCTCTCCCGGACAGGGGTCTTTATCCGGGTACACCTTC. Translated, it gives CASSPGQGSLSGYTF. Full variable domain (missing parts from reference TRBV18 and TRBJ1-2): NAGVMQNPRHLVRRRGQEARLRCSPMKGHSHVYWYRQLPEEGLKFMVYLQKENIIDESGMPKERFSAEFPKEGPSILRIQQVVRGDSAAYFCASSPGQGSLSGYTFGSGTRLTVV.

The chain joins TRBV18 to TRBJ2-1, with 10 positions matching TRBD2. Germline lookup yields CDR1 KGHSH and CDR2 LQKENI. CDR3 length: 16 amino acids. The V and J ends lost 1 base and 2 bases, in that order; junction bases with no gene match: 2. The CDR3 sequence is CASSPLTSGTYNEQFF. CDR3 sequence (DNA): TGTGCCAGCTCACCACTCACTAGCGGGACCTACAATGAGCAGTTCTTC.